The clone carrying this T cell receptor (beta chain) was detected once. Its antigen is still unknown. This specimen belongs to a study of radiation and T cells in renal cell carcinoma. Study-level information: Nephrectomy followed 15 Gy stereotactic body radiation by 4 weeks.

Study observations and caveats: From baseline, blood top tumor clonotypes peaked at 2 weeks post-radiation.

This sample's time point: blood 2 weeks post-SBRT. Treatment reported: 15 Gy SBRT to primary tumor, nephrectomy 4 weeks later. TCRdb's copy holds only in-frame clones and misses some; the assay was immunoSEQ multiplex PCR. The sample shows around 70,000 clones, around 76% of them seen only once. The CDR3 consists of 13 residues. Germline V gene data show CDR1 as MNHEY and CDR2 as SMNVEV (reference sequence). V lost 10 bases and J 4 bases, leaving 13 bases between the germline ends. Specimen: blood, collected from a patient whose treatment included radiotherapy and nephrectomy. The origin of this receptor is a man aged 60-69 years with renal cell carcinoma. The chain uses TRBV27 and TRBJ1-4; D is possibly TRBD1 (5 bases). DNA for the CDR3: TGTGCCAATCCGACAGCGGTTAATGAAAAACTGTTTTTT. Protein: CANPTAVNEKLFF.